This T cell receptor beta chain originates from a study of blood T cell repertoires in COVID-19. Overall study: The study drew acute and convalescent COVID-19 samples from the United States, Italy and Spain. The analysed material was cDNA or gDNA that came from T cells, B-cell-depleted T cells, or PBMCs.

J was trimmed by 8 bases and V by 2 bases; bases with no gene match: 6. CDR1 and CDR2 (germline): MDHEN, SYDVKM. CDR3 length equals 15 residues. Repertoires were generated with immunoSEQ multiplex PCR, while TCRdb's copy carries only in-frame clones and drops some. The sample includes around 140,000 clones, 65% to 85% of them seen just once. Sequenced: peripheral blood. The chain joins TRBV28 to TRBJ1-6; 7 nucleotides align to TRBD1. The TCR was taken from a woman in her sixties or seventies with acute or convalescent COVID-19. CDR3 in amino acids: CASSLGPGGYSPLHF. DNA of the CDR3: TGTGCCAGCAGTTTAGGTCCAGGGGGGTATTCACCCCTCCACTTT.